These 7 T cell receptor beta chains originate from one sample sequenced in a study of shared clonotypes between healthy human individuals. The protocol was immunoSEQ multiplex PCR, while the TCRdb copy is restricted to in-frame clones and leaves out a portion. The sample lists 550,000 to 800,000 clones, under 80% occurring once. The sequenced sample consisted of memory CD4+ T cells sorted from blood. Subset noted: CD45RA-negative fraction. The receptors stem from a woman aged 25 to 45 in good health.

This clone was detected once. The CDR3 coding sequence is TGTGCCAGCAGCTTGGCACCTAACACTGTCTACGAGCAGTACTTC. Translated: CASSLAPNTVYEQYF. The chain is built from TRBV5-4 and TRBJ2-7; D call uncertain. Germline V gene data show CDR1 as SGHNT and CDR2 as YYREEE (reference sequence). The V end lost 0 bases, the J end lost 3 bases, and 13 bases lay between the germline ends. The CDR3 covers 15 residues.

V gene TRBV6-1 combines with J gene TRBJ2-3; D is perhaps TRBD2 (6 bases). The germline V and J ends were trimmed by 6 bases and 1 base, with 14 bases remaining between them. This CDR3 comprises 15 residues. The germline V gene encodes CDR1 MNHNS and CDR2 SASEGT. CDR3 in DNA: TGTGCCAGCAGAGCCCGAGCGGGCGGCACAGATACGCAGTATTTT. Protein: CASRARAGGTDTQYF.

The chain is built from TRBV5-1 and TRBJ2-7, with D maybe TRBD1 (5 bases). CDR3 length: 13 residues. The V end lost 1 base, the J end lost 3 bases, and 8 bases lay between the germline ends. The germline V gene encodes CDR1 SGHRS and CDR2 YFSETQ. The CDR3 loop is CASSLNRNYEQYF. The CDR3 DNA reads as TGCGCCAGCAGCTTGAACAGGAACTACGAGCAGTACTTC.

The genes are TRBV13 and TRBJ2-1; 10 bases match TRBD2. Germline lookup yields CDR1 PRHDT and CDR2 FYEKMQ (reference sequence). The CDR3 is 15 residues long. Trimming cost V 5 bases and J 5 bases; bases outside gene matches: 6. CDR3 nucleotide sequence: TGTGCCAGCAGCCGGGGACTAGCGAGTGACAATGAGCAGTTCTTC. It translates to CASSRGLASDNEQFF.

This clone was counted once. The chain uses TRBV7-2 and TRBJ2-2; 10 bases are a match to TRBD2. CDR1 is SGHTA and CDR2 is FQGNSA in the germline V gene. The CDR3 has 14 residues. J was trimmed by 4 bases and V by 6 bases; bases with no gene match: 2. The chain's CDR3 is CASRPSGSTGELFF. CDR3 in DNA: TGTGCCAGCAGACCTAGCGGGAGCACCGGGGAGCTGTTTTTT.

The rearrangement joins TRBV6-5 to TRBJ2-7, with D perhaps TRBD1 (6 bases). Trimming took off 6 bases at V and 0 bases at J, with 12 bases between the two ends. Germline V CDR1 and CDR2: MNHEY, SVGAGI. This CDR3 has 14 residues. The CDR3 loop reads CASSPGHYSYEQYF. CDR3 DNA sequence: TGTGCCAGCAGCCCGGGACACTACTCCTACGAGCAGTACTTC.

This sequence joins TRBV7-8 and TRBJ2-7; 7 bases are shared with TRBD2. This CDR3 region has 16 residues. Germline loops: CDR1 SGHVS, CDR2 FQNEAQ. V was pared by 5 bases and J by 0 bases, with 10 bases of the junction left unmatched. The CDR3 region is CASSPTRLADSYEQYF. DNA of the CDR3: TGTGCCAGCAGCCCTACTCGGCTAGCGGACTCCTACGAGCAGTACTTC. Combining the CDR3 with reference TRBV7-8 and TRBJ2-7 gives the whole variable domain GAGVSQSPRYKVAKRGQDVALRCDPISGHVSLFWYQQALGQGPEFLTYFQNEAQLDKSGLPSDRFFAERPEGSVSTLKIQRTQQEDSAVYLCASSPTRLADSYEQYFGPGTRLTVT.